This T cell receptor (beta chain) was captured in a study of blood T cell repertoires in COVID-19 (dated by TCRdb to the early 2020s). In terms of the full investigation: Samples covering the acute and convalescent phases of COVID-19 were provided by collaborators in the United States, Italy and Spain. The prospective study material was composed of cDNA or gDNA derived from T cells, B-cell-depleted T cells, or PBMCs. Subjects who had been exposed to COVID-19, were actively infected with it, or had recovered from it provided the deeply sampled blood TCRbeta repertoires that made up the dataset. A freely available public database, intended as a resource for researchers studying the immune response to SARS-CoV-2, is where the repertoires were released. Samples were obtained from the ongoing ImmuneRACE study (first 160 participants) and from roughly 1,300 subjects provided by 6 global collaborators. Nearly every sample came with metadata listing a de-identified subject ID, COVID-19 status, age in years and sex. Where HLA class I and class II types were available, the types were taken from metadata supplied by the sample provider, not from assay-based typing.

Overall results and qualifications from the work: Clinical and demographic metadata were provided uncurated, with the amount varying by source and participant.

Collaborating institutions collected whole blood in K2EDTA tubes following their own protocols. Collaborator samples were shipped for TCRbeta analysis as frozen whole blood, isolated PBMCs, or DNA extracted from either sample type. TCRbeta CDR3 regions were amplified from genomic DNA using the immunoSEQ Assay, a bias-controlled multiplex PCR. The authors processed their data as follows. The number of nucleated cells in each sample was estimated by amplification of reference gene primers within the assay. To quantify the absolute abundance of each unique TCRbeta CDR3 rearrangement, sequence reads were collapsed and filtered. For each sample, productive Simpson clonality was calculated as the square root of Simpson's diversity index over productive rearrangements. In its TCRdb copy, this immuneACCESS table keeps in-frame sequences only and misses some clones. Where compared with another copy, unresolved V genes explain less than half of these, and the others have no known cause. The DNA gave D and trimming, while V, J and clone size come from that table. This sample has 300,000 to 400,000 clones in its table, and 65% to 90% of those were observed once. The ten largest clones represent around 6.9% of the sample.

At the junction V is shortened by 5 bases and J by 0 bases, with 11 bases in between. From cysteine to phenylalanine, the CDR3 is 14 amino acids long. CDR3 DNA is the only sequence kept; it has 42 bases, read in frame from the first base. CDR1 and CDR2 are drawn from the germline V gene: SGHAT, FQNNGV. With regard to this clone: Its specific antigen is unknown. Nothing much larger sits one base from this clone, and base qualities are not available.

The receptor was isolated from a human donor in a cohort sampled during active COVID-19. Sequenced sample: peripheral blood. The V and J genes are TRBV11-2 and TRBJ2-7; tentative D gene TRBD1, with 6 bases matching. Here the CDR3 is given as CASSNRQDSYEQYF. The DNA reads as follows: TGTGCCAGCAGCAACCGACAGGACTCCTACGAGCAGTACTTC.